This T cell receptor (beta chain) emerged from a study of blood T cell repertoires in COVID-19. Looking at the study overall: The United States, Italy and Spain provided the acute and convalescent COVID-19 samples.

Germline CDR1 and CDR2: SEHNR and FQNEAQ (reference sequence). The CDR3 loop spans 18 amino acids. V was pared by 4 bases and J by 1 base, with 22 bases between. The repertoire was sequenced with immunoSEQ multiplex PCR; TCRdb's copy has only in-frame clones and lacks some. The profile shows about 370,000 clones, nearly 90% of them singletons. Sequencing used PBMCs or T cells enriched from blood (not recorded which). The chain links TRBV7-9 to TRBJ1-1; possibly TRBD1 for D (6 bases). This sequence was found in a woman in her twenties or thirties who had recovered from COVID-19. CDR3 amino acids: CASSSGGRERIKNTEAFF. Written as DNA, the CDR3 is TGTGCCAGCAGCTCTGGGGGCAGGGAGAGGATAAAGAACACTGAAGCTTTCTTT.